The 20 T cell receptor beta chains listed next were all sequenced from one sample in a study of T cell clones after liver transplantation. The assay was immunoSEQ multiplex PCR, and TCRdb's table has in-frame clones only and misses some. The sample contains roughly 80,000 clones, approximately 87% of which appear only once. The sequencing here drew on CD4+ T cells from blood, taken at the 22-month timepoint. Source of these receptors: a human patient who received a liver transplant. The graft donor may account for some of the T cells.

The V and J genes are TRBV7-8 and TRBJ1-4; no firm D call. The V gene lost 2 bases and the J gene lost 7 bases, with 11 bases spanning the gap. Germline values: CDR1 SGHVS, CDR2 FQNEAQ. The CDR3 runs 14 residues. The CDR3 bases are TGTGCCAGCAGCTTATGGGCCCGGGGTGAAAAACTGTTTTTT. This translates into CASSLWARGEKLFF.

The chain carries TRBV6-1 and TRBJ1-2, with D uncertain. Trimming pared 1 base from V and 1 base from J, leaving 10 bases between. The CDR3 length is 15 residues. CDR1 is MNHNS and CDR2 is SASEGT in the germline V gene. CDR3 in amino acids: CASSEVLGGNYGYTF. The CDR3 DNA sequence: TGTGCCAGCAGTGAAGTGTTAGGCGGTAACTATGGCTACACCTTC.

V and J are TRBV9 and TRBJ1-1; 8 bases are a match to TRBD1. V trimming: 0 bases; J trimming: 2 bases; junction bases outside the gene matches: 3. The CDR3 length is 15 residues. CDR1 SGDLS and CDR2 YYNGEE come from the germline V gene. The CDR3 here is CASSVGTGKNTEAFF. The CDR3 nucleotides are TGTGCCAGCAGCGTAGGGACAGGGAAAAACACTGAAGCTTTCTTT.

The genes are TRBV15 and TRBJ2-2; no clear D gene. Trimming pared 5 bases from V and 2 bases from J, leaving 12 bases between. Germline CDR1 reads LNHNV; CDR2 reads YYDKDF (reference sequence). The CDR3 sequence is 15 residues long. CDR3: CATSARTINTGELFF. In nucleotides, the CDR3 is TGTGCCACCAGCGCTAGGACCATTAACACCGGGGAGCTGTTTTTT. Full variable domain (missing parts from reference TRBV15 and TRBJ2-2): DAMVIQNPRYQVTQFGKPVTLSCSQTLNHNVMYWYQQKSSQAPKLLFHYYDKDFNNEADTPDNFQSRRPNTSFCFLDIRSPGLGDTAMYLCATSARTINTGELFFGEGSRLTVL.

The chain joins TRBV10-3 to TRBJ2-2; no reliable D call. The germline V gene has CDR1 ENHRY and CDR2 SYGVKD. V lost 11 bases and J 2 bases, leaving 12 bases between the germline ends. This CDR3 region has 13 residues. The CDR3 region is CAVPQDNTGELFF. CDR3 DNA: TGTGCCGTACCCCAGGACAACACCGGGGAGCTGTTTTTT.

Judged by abundance, this clone is medium-sized. V is TRBV1 and J is TRBJ1-1. TRBV1 is recorded as a pseudogene. The CDR3 has 13 residues. CDR3 nucleotide sequence: TGCACCAGGACGGGACGGACTTCCACTGAAGCTTTCTTT. Protein product: CTRTGRTSTEAFF.

This chain connects TRBV28 to TRBJ2-3, with 7 positions matching TRBD1. Germline trimming cut 3 bases from V and 5 bases from J; bases unmatched to any gene: 11. The CDR3 covers 16 residues. CDR1 MDHEN and CDR2 SYDVKM come from the germline V gene. This CDR3 reads CASSFMVVGGRDTQYF. CDR3 in DNA: TGTGCCAGCAGTTTTATGGTCGTAGGGGGCAGAGATACGCAGTATTTT.

The chain recombines TRBV11-1 with TRBJ2-5, with TRBD1 matching 8 bases. The CDR3 has 16 amino acids. Germline V gene sequence: CDR1 SGHAT, CDR2 FQDESV (reference sequence). V lost 4 bases to trimming and J lost 3 bases; unmatched junction nucleotides: 10. The CDR3 loop reads CASSSRDRKKKETQYF. CDR3 nucleotide sequence: TGTGCCAGCAGCTCCCGGGACAGGAAAAAGAAAGAGACCCAGTACTTC.

This sequence joins TRBV19 and TRBJ2-7; 8 nucleotides agree with TRBD2. This CDR3 contains 15 residues. Unmatched junction bases numbered 9, after V lost 5 bases and J lost 3 bases. CDR1 is LNHDA, CDR2 SQIVND, per germline (reference sequence). The CDR3 nucleotides are TGTGCCAGTAGTCTCCATGGCGGGGGGAACTACGAGCAGTACTTC. It is translated as CASSLHGGGNYEQYF. Filled out from reference TRBV19 and TRBJ2-7, the complete variable domain reads DGGITQSPKYLFRKEGQNVTLSCEQNLNHDAMYWYRQDPGQGLRLIYYSQIVNDFQKGDIAEGYSVSREKKESFPLTVTSAQKNPTAFYLCASSLHGGGNYEQYFGPGTRLTVT.

V gene TRBV15 combines with J gene TRBJ2-7; 10 positions agree with TRBD1. Per the germline V gene, CDR1 is LNHNV and CDR2 is YYDKDF (reference sequence). The ends lost 4 bases at V and 0 bases at J; junction bases unmatched: 6. The length of the CDR3 is 16 residues. The CDR3 sequence is CATSMGQGLNSYEQYF. As DNA, the CDR3 is TGTGCCACCAGCATGGGACAGGGGCTCAACTCCTACGAGCAGTACTTC. Combining the CDR3 with reference TRBV15 and TRBJ2-7 gives the whole variable domain DAMVIQNPRYQVTQFGKPVTLSCSQTLNHNVMYWYQQKSSQAPKLLFHYYDKDFNNEADTPDNFQSRRPNTSFCFLDIRSPGLGDTAMYLCATSMGQGLNSYEQYFGPGTRLTVT.

The chain employs TRBV5-1 and TRBJ1-6; D uncertain. The V end lost 5 bases, the J end lost 7 bases, and 16 bases lay between the germline ends. This CDR3 contains 15 residues. Germline CDR1 and CDR2: SGHRS and YFSETQ. This CDR3 reads CASSPDGSANSPLHF. The DNA of the CDR3 is TGCGCCAGCAGTCCCGACGGGAGTGCGAATTCACCCCTCCACTTT.

The rearrangement uses TRBV19 and TRBJ1-1, with D possibly TRBD1 on 5 matching bases. CDR3 length equals 13 residues. V lost 2 bases to trimming and J lost 4 bases, with 8 bases between them. Per germline, CDR1 LNHDA and CDR2 SQIVND (reference sequence). The CDR3 nucleotides read TGTGCCAGTAGTATATGGGGGGGCACTGAAGCTTTCTTT. As protein: CASSIWGGTEAFF.

This chain connects TRBV6-5 to TRBJ1-2, with 8 bases fitting TRBD1. V trimming: 6 bases; J trimming: 7 bases; junction bases outside the gene matches: 10. Per the germline V gene, CDR1 is MNHEY and CDR2 is SVGAGI. This CDR3 is 14 amino acids long. CDR3 in amino acids: CASSLRQGMSGYTF. The CDR3 nucleotides read TGTGCCAGCAGCCTTAGACAGGGGATGAGTGGCTACACCTTC.

The chain couples TRBV6-1 to TRBJ1-4, with 8 bases identical to TRBD1. This CDR3 is built from 13 residues. Germline CDR1 is MNHNS and CDR2 is SASEGT. The junction had 6 bases not matched to a gene; V was cut back by 5 bases and J by 10 bases. This chain's CDR3 is CASSTGTGSKLFF. The CDR3 nucleotides are TGTGCCAGCAGTACCGGGACAGGATCAAAACTGTTTTTT.

The chain couples TRBV28 to TRBJ1-2; D might be TRBD1 (6 bases). Germline loops: CDR1 MDHEN, CDR2 SYDVKM. CDR3 length equals 11 residues. The CDR3 loop reads CGAGEDYGYTF. The CDR3 DNA reads TGTGGAGCAGGGGAAGACTATGGCTACACCTTC.

The rearrangement uses TRBV6-5 and TRBJ1-1, with TRBD1 as a possible D gene (5 bases). With 6 bases removed from V and 7 bases from J, the gap between germline ends came to 12 bases. This CDR3 is 12 amino acids long. From germline, CDR1 is MNHEY and CDR2 SVGAGI. The CDR3 here is CASRDVDNEAFF. The CDR3 nucleotides are TGTGCCAGCAGGGACGTGGACAATGAAGCTTTCTTT.

This chain uses TRBV5-8 with TRBJ2-3; D is perhaps TRBD1 (5 bases). Trimming took 0 bases from V and 4 from J, leaving 12 bases between them. Germline CDR1 and CDR2: SGHTS and YDEGEE. This CDR3 contains 15 residues. The DNA for the CDR3 is TGTGCCAGCAGCTTGGTTACCAGGGTTGCAGATACGCAGTATTTT. Translation: CASSLVTRVADTQYF.

The chain uses TRBV23-1 and TRBJ2-7, with no clear D. TRBV23-1 is an ORF, with its function uncertain. The CDR3 has 13 amino acids. The V gene lost 8 bases and the J gene lost 6 bases, with 17 bases spanning the gap. Here the CDR3 reads CASPLTWRSEQYF. The CDR3 DNA is TGCGCCAGCCCACTCACCTGGCGGAGCGAGCAGTACTTC.

This chain links TRBV5-5 with TRBJ2-5, with D tentatively TRBD1 or TRBD2 (5 bases each). This CDR3 comprises 15 residues. The V and J ends lost 4 bases and 0 bases respectively, with 13 bases between them. Germline V gene lookup returns CDR1 SGHKS and CDR2 YYEKEE (reference sequence). CDR3 coding DNA: TGTGCCAGCAGCGGGACCCCGACGTACCAAGAGACCCAGTACTTC. It is translated as CASSGTPTYQETQYF.

This chain joins TRBV7-2 and TRBJ2-5; D gene ambiguous. V shed 4 bases and J shed 5 bases, with 8 bases lying between them. Germline lookup yields CDR1 SGHTA and CDR2 FQGNSA. The CDR3 is 12 amino acids. The CDR3 loop is CASSSLFETQYF. In nucleotides, the CDR3 is TGTGCCAGCAGCTCCCTCTTTGAGACCCAGTACTTC.